These T cell receptor beta chains were read from a single sample in a study of T cell responses to AZD1222 COVID-19 vaccine. Clones were read by immunoSEQ multiplex PCR, and TCRdb kept only the in-frame ones, dropping some. This sample yields 85,000 or so clones, of which more than 80% are seen a single time; 5.7% belongs to the top ten. The specimen was peripheral blood, collected on day 0 of AZD1222 vaccination. These receptors came from an adult in good health. CDR3s include the opening cysteine and the closing phenylalanine or tryptophan. D genes are given only for firm matches. Clone sizes are given selectively: once, few, many, or a class where the clone is expanded.

j_call | d_call | clone_size | v_call | cdr3_aa | cdr3_nt
TRBJ2-7 | - | - | TRBV3-1/TRBV3-2 | CASSLQITYEQYF | TGTGCCAGCAGCCTTCAGATCACCTACGAGCAGTACTTC
TRBJ1-1 | - | - | TRBV4-3 | CASARGTIDTEAFF | TGCGCCAGCGCACGTGGGACAATCGACACTGAAGCTTTCTTT
TRBJ2-1 | TRBD1 | - | TRBV24-1 | CATGTGNNEQFF | TGTGCCACCGGGACAGGGAACAATGAGCAGTTCTTC
TRBJ2-1 | TRBD1 | few | TRBV24-1 | CATSPADRAYNEQFF | TGTGCCACCAGTCCAGCCGACAGGGCCTACAATGAGCAGTTCTTC
TRBJ1-2 | - | - | TRBV6-1 | CASSEAPGRAGGYGYTF | TGTGCCAGCAGTGAAGCCCCGGGCAGGGCCGGGGGCTATGGCTACACCTTC
TRBJ2-1 | TRBD2 | - | TRBV19 | CASSIDTGGPRSYNEQFF | TGTGCCAGTAGTATAGATACGGGGGGGCCCCGCTCCTACAATGAGCAGTTCTTC
TRBJ1-3 | - | - | TRBV13 | CASSEIGGVGPSGNTIYF | TGTGCCAGCAGCGAAATAGGAGGGGTGGGGCCCTCTGGAAACACCATATATTTT
TRBJ1-1 | - | - | TRBV27 | CASSPWVVRNTEAFF | TGTGCCAGCAGTCCCTGGGTCGTTCGGAACACTGAAGCTTTCTTT
TRBJ1-1 | - | - | TRBV7-8 | CASSLATGGTEAFF | TGTGCCAGCAGCTTAGCGACAGGAGGCACTGAAGCTTTCTTT
TRBJ2-5 | - | - | TRBV9 | CASSVNSKETQYF | TGTGCCAGCAGCGTAAACAGCAAAGAGACCCAGTACTTC
TRBJ1-1 | - | - | TRBV7-8 | CASSSTGPKDTEAFF | TGTGCCAGCAGCTCAACTGGGCCCAAGGACACTGAAGCTTTCTTT
TRBJ1-6 | - | - | TRBV11-3 | CASSLLENSPLHF | TGTGCCAGCAGCTTACTAGAGAATTCACCCCTCCACTTT
TRBJ2-1 | - | - | TRBV7-3 | CASSPDGYNEQFF | TGTGCCAGCAGCCCGGACGGCTACAATGAGCAGTTCTTC
TRBJ1-5 | TRBD1 | - | TRBV19 | CASSIGQGEYGPQHF | TGTGCCAGTAGTATAGGACAGGGCGAATACGGGCCCCAGCATTTT
TRBJ2-2 | TRBD2 | - | TRBV29-1 | CSGGLAGGAGELFF | TGCAGCGGCGGACTCGCGGGGGGCGCCGGGGAGCTGTTTTTT
TRBJ1-5 | - | - | TRBV27 | CASINWPSNQPQHF | TGTGCCAGCATAAATTGGCCTTCCAATCAGCCCCAGCATTTT
TRBJ2-5 | - | - | TRBV27 | CASSIAGQETQYF | TGTGCCAGCAGTATAGCAGGACAAGAGACCCAGTACTTC